Below are 8 T cell receptor beta chains sequenced from a single sample in a study of T cells in Graves' hyperthyroidism and ophthalmopathy. The CDR3 regions of TCR beta were amplified from RNA transcripts. RT-PCR in the first round (using the HTBI primer set) targeted the TCR CDR3. TCRdb analysed the multiplex PCR reads with MiXCR anew, one entry per CDR3 protein. The sample has 300,000 to 400,000 distinct CDR3 sequences, roughly 18% seen once. The sample comprised blood. The origin of the receptors is a woman aged 45 to 65 with Graves' hyperthyroidism.

This clonotype appeared many times. The V and J genes are TRBV27 and TRBJ2-5; 9 bases agree with TRBD2. The CDR3 length is 14 residues. J lost 4 bases, V lost 5 bases, and 5 bases had no gene match. The V gene's germline CDR1 is MNHEY and CDR2 SMNVEV (reference sequence). Here the CDR3 DNA reads TGTGCCAGCAGTGCGGGGGGGCCGGTAGAGACCCAGTACTTC. Translation gives CASSAGGPVETQYF.

This clonotype was found a few times. V usage is TRBV28 and J usage is TRBJ2-7; D uncertain. CDR1 and CDR2 (germline): MDHEN, SYDVKM. This CDR3 has 14 amino acids. Trimming pared 6 bases from V and 3 bases from J, leaving 15 bases between. CDR3 in amino acids: CASSLRQLRYEQYF. CDR3 nucleotide sequence: TGTGCCAGCAGCCTCCGTCAGCTGCGCTACGAGCAGTACTTC.

The CDR3 region is CASSRPPSNQPQHF. The CDR3 DNA follows: TGTGCCAGCAGTCGGCCACCTAGCAATCAGCCCCAGCATTTT. This rearrangement joins TRBV28 to TRBJ1-5; no definite D call. Germline V gene data show CDR1 as MDHEN and CDR2 as SYDVKM. Deletions cut 5 bases from V and 0 bases from J, with 8 bases between. The CDR3 runs 14 residues.

The sample holds many counts of this clonotype. This chain uses TRBV2 with TRBJ2-1; D remains ambiguous. CDR1 and CDR2 (germline): SNHLY, FYNNEI. Trimming removed 3 bases from V and 5 bases from J, with 8 bases in between. The CDR3 is 13 amino acids. The CDR3 spells CASSDELDNEQFF. CDR3 in DNA: TGTGCCAGCAGTGATGAGCTAGACAATGAGCAGTTCTTC.

This clonotype showed up many times. The V gene is TRBV30, the J gene TRBJ2-7; D is unresolved. Trimming took 4 bases from V and 1 from J, leaving 8 bases between them. The germline gives CDR1 GTSNPN, CDR2 SVGIG (reference sequence). This CDR3 is built from 12 residues. The CDR3 reads CAWMEPSYEQYF. CDR3 DNA sequence: TGTGCCTGGATGGAGCCGTCCTACGAGCAGTACTTC. Variable domain in full (rest from reference TRBV30 and TRBJ2-7): SQTIHQWPATLVQPVGSPLSLECTVEGTSNPNLYWYRQAAGRGLQLLFYSVGIGQISSEVPQNLSASRPQDRQFILSSKKLLLSDSGFYLCAWMEPSYEQYFGPGTRLTVT.

This clonotype was recorded a few times. The chain employs TRBV3-1 and TRBJ2-2; D might be TRBD2 (6 bases). The germline CDR1 and CDR2 sequences are LGHDT and YNNKEL (reference sequence). This CDR3 comprises 13 residues. V was shortened by 6 bases and J by 6 bases, with 11 bases between the two germline ends. CDR3: CASSIRGAGELFF. CDR3 DNA: TGTGCCAGCAGTATTCGCGGGGCCGGGGAGCTGTTTTTT.

This sequence joins TRBV15 and TRBJ1-2; D gene unclear. This CDR3 has 14 residues. V lost 1 base, J lost 2 bases, and 8 bases lay in between. Germline CDR1 LNHNV, CDR2 YYDKDF (reference sequence). CDR3 protein: CATSRVAFNYGYTF. The CDR3, as DNA: TGTGCCACCAGCAGAGTAGCTTTCAACTATGGCTACACCTTC.

This clonotype was recorded a few times. With only one base between it and a far larger clone, this is likely a read error. This sequence joins TRBV11-2 and TRBJ2-3; D is uncertain. Deletions cut 5 bases from V and 4 bases from J, with 7 bases between. The CDR3 has 12 amino acids. In germline, CDR1 is SGHAT, CDR2 FQNNGV. The CDR3 is CASSLRSDTQYF. In nucleotides, the CDR3 is TGTGCCAGCAGCCTAAGGTCAGATACGCAGTATTTT.